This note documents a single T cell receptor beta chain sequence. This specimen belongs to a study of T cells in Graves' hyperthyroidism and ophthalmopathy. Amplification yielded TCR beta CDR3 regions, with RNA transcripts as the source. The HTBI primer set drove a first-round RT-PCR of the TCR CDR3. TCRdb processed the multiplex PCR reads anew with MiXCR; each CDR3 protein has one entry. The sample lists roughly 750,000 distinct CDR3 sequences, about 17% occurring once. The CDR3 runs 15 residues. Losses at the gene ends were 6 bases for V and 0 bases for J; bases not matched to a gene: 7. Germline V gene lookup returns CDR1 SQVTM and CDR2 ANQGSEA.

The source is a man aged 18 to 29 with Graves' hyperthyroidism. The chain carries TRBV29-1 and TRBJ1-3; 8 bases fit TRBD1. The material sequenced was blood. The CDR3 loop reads CSVAGQAISGNTIYF. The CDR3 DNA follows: TGCAGCGTGGCGGGACAGGCCATCTCTGGAAACACCATATATTTT.